These 18 T cell receptor beta chains were all obtained from the same sample, sequenced in a study of graft-versus-host responses after intestinal transplantation. Method: immunoSEQ multiplex PCR; TCRdb's copy keeps in-frame clones and lacks some. The repertoire holds 80,000 or so clones, roughly 90% seen once, with about 0.63% in the top ten. This material consisted of PBMCs, taken 98 days after intestinal transplantation. The receptors stem from a human patient who received an intestinal transplant, so some T cells may come from the graft donor.

The J gene is TRBJ2-1, the V gene TRBV28; 7 bases map to TRBD1. Germline trimming cut 2 bases from V and 4 bases from J; bases unmatched to any gene: 2. The CDR3 has 14 amino acids. CDR1 is MDHEN and CDR2 is SYDVKM in the germline V gene. The CDR3 protein is CASSLGTVYNEQFF. The CDR3 nucleotides read TGTGCCAGCAGTTTAGGGACAGTTTACAATGAGCAGTTCTTC.

The chain combines TRBV7-9 with TRBJ1-4, with TRBD1 identical over 8 bases. Trimming took 5 bases from V and 0 from J; bases not matched to a gene: 5. The CDR3 is 16 residues long. Germline V CDR1 and CDR2: SEHNR, FQNEAQ (reference sequence). The CDR3 reads CASSPGTGATNEKLFF. In nucleotides, the CDR3 is TGTGCCAGCAGCCCGGGGACAGGCGCAACTAATGAAAAACTGTTTTTT.

The chain recombines TRBV5-4 with TRBJ2-7; weak D call: TRBD1 (5 bases). The CDR3 contains 15 residues. V shed 4 bases and J shed 3 bases, with 17 bases lying between them. The germline CDR1 and CDR2 sequences are SGHNT and YYREEE (reference sequence). The CDR3 DNA is TGTGCCAGCAGCGACAGACAGAACCTAAACTACGAGCAGTACTTC. Protein sequence: CASSDRQNLNYEQYF.

The CDR3 DNA reads TGTGCCAGCAGTCCTTTGCGGGGGGAGCTGTTTTTT. It codes for CASSPLRGELFF. This chain links TRBV7-2 with TRBJ2-2; D gene unclear. The CDR3 covers 12 residues. CDR1 is SGHTA, CDR2 FQGNSA, per germline. Trimming removed 6 bases at V and 8 bases at J, with 10 bases between.

The J gene is TRBJ2-7, the V gene TRBV5-4, with TRBD2 matching over 13 bases. The CDR3 runs to 16 residues. The V segment lost 0 bases and the J segment 5 bases; nucleotides outside the gene matches: 5. From germline, CDR1 is SGHNT and CDR2 YYREEE (reference sequence). Written as DNA, the CDR3 is TGTGCCAGCAGCTTGGAGTGGACTAGCGGGAGACACGAGCAGTACTTC. Amino acid sequence: CASSLEWTSGRHEQYF.

This clone occurred a few times. The chain carries TRBV7-6 and TRBJ2-2, with D possibly being TRBD1 (6 bases). With 5 bases removed from V and 0 bases from J, the gap between germline ends came to 22 bases. The CDR3 runs to 19 residues. The germline V gene has CDR1 SGHVS and CDR2 FNYEAQ. This chain's CDR3 is CASSPSTRQAFANTGELFF. The CDR3 nucleotides are TGTGCCAGCAGCCCTTCCACACGACAGGCGTTCGCGAACACCGGGGAGCTGTTTTTT.

CDR3 protein: CATSRDRGTADQETQYF. The CDR3 nucleotides read TGTGCCACCAGCAGAGATCGCGGGACAGCGGACCAAGAGACCCAGTACTTC. The chain carries TRBV15 and TRBJ2-5, with D perhaps matching TRBD1 (7 bases). Trimming stripped 0 bases from V and 0 bases from J, with 14 bases between. The CDR3 runs 17 residues. The germline V gene encodes CDR1 LNHNV and CDR2 YYDKDF (reference sequence).

This clone was picked up one time. The V gene is TRBV2, the J gene TRBJ2-1; D may be TRBD2 (6 bases). The CDR3 is 14 amino acids. CDR1 and CDR2 from the germline V gene are SNHLY and FYNNEI. The V end was cut by 3 bases, the J end by 5 bases, with 11 bases between. The CDR3 is CASSDGLTNNEQFF. The CDR3 coding sequence is TGTGCCAGCAGTGACGGACTAACTAACAATGAGCAGTTCTTC.

The rearrangement joins TRBV5-1 to TRBJ2-1; weak D call: TRBD2 (5 bases). Germline CDR1 SGHRS, CDR2 YFSETQ. CDR3 length: 14 amino acids. The germline V and J ends were trimmed by 0 bases and 8 bases, with 12 bases remaining between them. The CDR3 nucleotides read TGCGCCAGCAGCTTGGCGAGTCCCGGGGATGAGCAGTTCTTC. This encodes CASSLASPGDEQFF. Full variable domain (remainder filled in from reference TRBV5-1 and TRBJ2-1): KAGVTQTPRYLIKTRGQQVTLSCSPISGHRSVSWYQQTPGQGLQFLFEYFSETQRNKGNFPGRFSGRQFSNSRSEMNVSTLELGDSALYLCASSLASPGDEQFFGPGTRLTVL.

The genes are TRBV6-5 and TRBJ1-1, with D tentatively TRBD1 (5 bases). The CDR3 is 12 residues long. Per the germline V gene, CDR1 is MNHEY and CDR2 is SVGAGI. Trimming removed 5 bases at V and 7 bases at J, with 11 bases between. For the CDR3, the DNA is TGTGCCAGCAGTCCTGACAGAGTTGAAGCTTTCTTT. Protein: CASSPDRVEAFF.

The rearrangement joins TRBV4-1 to TRBJ2-7; D is possibly TRBD2 (6 bases). CDR1 and CDR2 (germline): MGHRA, YSYEKL. The CDR3 covers 13 residues. V lost 4 bases and J lost 0, with 7 bases in between. The CDR3 reads CASSRDSSYEQYF. CDR3 sequence (DNA): TGCGCCAGCAGCCGGGACTCCTCCTACGAGCAGTACTTC.

The chain recombines TRBV5-1 with TRBJ2-3; D gene unclear. Germline assignment: CDR1 SGHRS and CDR2 YFSETQ. The V and J ends lost 4 bases and 0 bases respectively, with 15 bases between them. This CDR3 is built from 16 residues. The DNA for the CDR3 is TGCGCCAGCAGCCTCGTTTTCACCCCTAGCACAGATACGCAGTATTTT. Its translation: CASSLVFTPSTDTQYF.

The genes are TRBV1 and TRBJ2-3; the table gives TRBD2 as D, unverified against the DNA. TRBV1 is shown as a pseudogene. This CDR3 has 17 residues. The CDR3 DNA is TGCACCAGCAGCCGGACTAGCGGGGGGGATGGCACAGATACGCAGTATTTT. Translated: CTSSRTSGGDGTDTQYF.

This chain connects TRBV6-6 to TRBJ2-7, with D tentatively TRBD2 (5 bases). The CDR3 contains 13 residues. From germline, CDR1 is MNHNY and CDR2 SVGAGI (reference sequence). The V end lost 8 bases, the J end lost 4 bases, and 15 bases lay between the germline ends. As DNA, the CDR3 is TGTGCCAGCTCACTAGAGCTGGTATACGAGCAGTACTTC. Translating it yields CASSLELVYEQYF.

The V gene is TRBV2, the J gene TRBJ1-2; TRBD1 is a possible D gene (5 bases). Germline CDR1 and CDR2: SNHLY and FYNNEI. The CDR3 totals 14 residues. Trimming pared 3 bases from V and 8 bases from J, leaving 16 bases between. The CDR3 spells CASSDGAGGVGYTF. The CDR3 coding sequence is TGTGCCAGCAGTGACGGGGCAGGTGGGGTCGGCTACACCTTC.

The V call is TRBV5-1, the J call TRBJ2-7, with TRBD1 matching 12 bases. With 4 bases clipped from V and 6 bases from J, the junction kept 8 bases outside the gene matches. CDR3 size: 15 residues. Germline CDR1 reads SGHRS; CDR2 reads YFSETQ. This CDR3 is CASSPWDRGPAEQYF. Here the CDR3 DNA reads TGCGCCAGCAGCCCCTGGGACAGGGGGCCGGCCGAGCAGTACTTC. The variable domain in full, with the rest retrieved from reference TRBV5-1 and TRBJ2-7, is KAGVTQTPRYLIKTRGQQVTLSCSPISGHRSVSWYQQTPGQGLQFLFEYFSETQRNKGNFPGRFSGRQFSNSRSEMNVSTLELGDSALYLCASSPWDRGPAEQYFGPGTRLTVT.

The genes are TRBV5-4 and TRBJ2-1; maybe TRBD1 (5 bases). The CDR3 length is 12 residues. V shed 0 bases and J shed 9 bases, with 7 bases lying between them. Germline CDR1 SGHNT, CDR2 YYREEE (reference sequence). CDR3 DNA sequence: TGTGCCAGCAGCTTGGAGGGGCCTGAGCAGTTCTTC. Protein: CASSLEGPEQFF.

This rearrangement joins TRBV2 to TRBJ2-1; D might be TRBD1 (5 bases). The CDR3 contains 17 residues. Germline CDR1 is SNHLY and CDR2 is FYNNEI. V lost 10 bases, J lost 6 bases, and 28 bases lay in between. As DNA, the CDR3 is TGTGCCAACTCCCTGACAGCGTCTATGCCCTGGGGCAATGAGCAGTTCTTC. Encoded protein: CANSLTASMPWGNEQFF.